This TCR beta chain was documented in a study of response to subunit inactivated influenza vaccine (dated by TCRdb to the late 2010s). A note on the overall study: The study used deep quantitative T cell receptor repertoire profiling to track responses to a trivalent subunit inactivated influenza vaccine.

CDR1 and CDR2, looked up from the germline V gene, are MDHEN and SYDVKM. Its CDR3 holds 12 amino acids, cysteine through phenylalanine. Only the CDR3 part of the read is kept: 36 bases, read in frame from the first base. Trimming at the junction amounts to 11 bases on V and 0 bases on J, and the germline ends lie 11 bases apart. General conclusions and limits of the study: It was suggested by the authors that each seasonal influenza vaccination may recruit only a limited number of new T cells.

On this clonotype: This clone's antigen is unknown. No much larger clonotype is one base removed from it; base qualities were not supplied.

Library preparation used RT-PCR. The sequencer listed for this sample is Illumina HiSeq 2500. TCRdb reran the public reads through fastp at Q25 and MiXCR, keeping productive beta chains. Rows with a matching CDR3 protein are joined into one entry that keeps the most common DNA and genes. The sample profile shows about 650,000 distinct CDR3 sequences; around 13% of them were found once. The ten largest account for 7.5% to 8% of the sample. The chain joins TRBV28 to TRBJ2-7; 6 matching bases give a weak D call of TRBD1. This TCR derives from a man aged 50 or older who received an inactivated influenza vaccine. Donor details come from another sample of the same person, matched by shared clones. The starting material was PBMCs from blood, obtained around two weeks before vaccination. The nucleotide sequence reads TGTGCCGTGTGGGACACCTCCTACGAGCAGTACTTC. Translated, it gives CAVWDTSYEQYF.